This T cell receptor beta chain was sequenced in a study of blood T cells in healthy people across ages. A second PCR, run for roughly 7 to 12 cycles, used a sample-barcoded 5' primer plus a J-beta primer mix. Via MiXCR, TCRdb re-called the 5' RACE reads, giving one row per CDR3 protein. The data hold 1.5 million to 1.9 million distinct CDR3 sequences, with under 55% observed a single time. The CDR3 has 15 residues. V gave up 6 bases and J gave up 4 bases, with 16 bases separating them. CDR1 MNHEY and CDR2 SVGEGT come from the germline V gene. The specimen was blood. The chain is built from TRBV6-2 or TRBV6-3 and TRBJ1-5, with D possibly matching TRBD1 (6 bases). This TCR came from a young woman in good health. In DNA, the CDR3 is TGTGCCAGCAGGTCCGGGACACATTTAAATCAGCCCCAGCATTTT. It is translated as CASRSGTHLNQPQHF.